This entry is about one T cell receptor beta chain. Its target is unknown. The junction departs from the called germline gene at one end, perhaps through a read error. Multiplex PCR with BIOMED2 TRB-A/B primer pools amplified TRB rearrangements. TCRdb reanalysed the multiplex PCR reads using MiXCR and keeps one entry per CDR3 protein. The sample includes roughly 9,400 distinct CDR3 sequences, 25% to 30% of them seen just once. From blood, about 240-500 ng of genomic DNA served as TRB template. The data belong to a study of T and B cells in COVID-19 patients. The CDR3 totals 12 residues. CDR1 is LGHNA and CDR2 is YSLEER in the germline V gene. General observations from the study: Sorted SARS-CoV-2-responsive or tetramer+ T cells and CD4+, regulatory and CD8+ subsets were not yet sequenced.

This chain connects TRBV4-3 to TRBJ1-2; TRBD1 is a possible D gene (6 bases). The material sequenced was blood. The TCR originated in a human donor who had recovered from COVID-19. CDR3 protein: CAISQGNYGYTF. CDR3 in DNA: TGTGCCATTTCACAGGGAAACTATGGCTACACCTTC.